This passage covers 4 T cell receptor beta chains from one sample sequenced in a study of T cell responses to AZD1222 COVID-19 vaccine. Only in-frame clones appear in the TCRdb table, and some are missing; sequencing was by immunoSEQ multiplex PCR. The table records 120,000 to 150,000 clones, approximately 94% of them present only once. This material consisted of peripheral blood, taken on day 0 of AZD1222 vaccination. The origin of the receptors is an adult in good health.

About this clone itself: Other DNA sequences in this sample translate to the same CDR3. The V gene is TRBV5-1, the J gene TRBJ1-1; 7 bases are a match to TRBD1. V shed 3 bases, J shed 1 base, and the junction held 3 bases outside the gene matches. The germline CDR1 and CDR2 sequences are SGHRS and YFSETQ. The CDR3 length is 14 residues. This CDR3 reads CASSSGTANTEAFF. In DNA, the CDR3 is TGCGCCAGCAGCTCCGGGACAGCGAACACTGAAGCTTTCTTT.

The CDR3 here is CASHAGVYYGYTF. The CDR3 DNA follows: TGTGCCAGCCACGCGGGGGTGTACTATGGCTACACCTTC. V is TRBV6-5 and J is TRBJ1-2; a weak D match, TRBD1 (5 bases). The CDR3 is made up of 13 amino acids. Between the trimmed V and J ends, which lost 8 bases and 3 bases, there was a span of 13 bases. Germline CDR1 is MNHEY and CDR2 is SVGAGI.

The chain employs TRBV2 and TRBJ1-4; 9 bases match TRBD1. The CDR3 extends over 13 amino acids. V trimming: 6 bases; J trimming: 6 bases; junction bases outside the gene matches: 2. Germline V gives CDR1 SNHLY, CDR2 FYNNEI. CDR3 nucleotides: TGTGCCAGCAGCCGGACAGGGGATGAAAAACTGTTTTTT. Its protein product is CASSRTGDEKLFF.

This chain joins TRBV19 and TRBJ2-3, with D perhaps being TRBD1 or TRBD2 (6 bases each). Per the germline V gene, CDR1 is LNHDA and CDR2 is SQIVND (reference sequence). This CDR3 comprises 14 residues. V was clipped by 7 bases and J by 4 bases, with 15 bases between them. DNA for the CDR3: TGTGCCAGTACCCAGGAGGGGGTCTCAGATACGCAGTATTTT. It codes for CASTQEGVSDTQYF.